Presented here are 5 T cell receptor beta chains from one specimen sequenced in a study of T cells in Graves' hyperthyroidism and ophthalmopathy. It was RNA transcripts that yielded the amplified TCR beta CDR3 regions. Primed by the HTBI set, a first-round RT-PCR was run on the TCR CDR3. One entry per CDR3 protein, called by TCRdb with MiXCR from the multiplex PCR reads. The table lists around 570,000 distinct CDR3 sequences, approximately 20% of them singletons. Specimen: blood. The receptors come from a man in his forties with Graves' ophthalmopathy.

This clonotype was found many times. This chain connects TRBV18 to TRBJ1-5; TRBD1 matches at 7 bases. In germline, CDR1 is KGHSH, CDR2 LQKENI. The CDR3 is made up of 14 amino acids. Trimming took 6 bases from V and 2 from J; bases not matched to a gene: 4. CDR3 in amino acids: CASSFGQGNQPQHF. For the CDR3, the DNA is TGTGCCAGCTCCTTCGGACAGGGCAATCAGCCCCAGCATTTT.

This clonotype was seen at least ten times. The chain employs TRBV7-9 and TRBJ2-7; TRBD2 matches 7 bases. Germline assignment: CDR1 SEHNR and CDR2 FQNEAQ (reference sequence). The CDR3 length is 14 residues. The V and J ends lost 0 bases and 7 bases, in that order; junction bases with no gene match: 6. The CDR3 sequence is CASSLARAGEEQYF. CDR3 DNA: TGTGCCAGCAGCTTAGCCCGGGCGGGAGAAGAGCAGTACTTC.

This chain uses TRBV6-1 with TRBJ2-2; 13 nucleotides align to TRBD2. Losses at the gene ends were 5 bases for V and 3 bases for J; bases not matched to a gene: 0. CDR1 MNHNS and CDR2 SASEGT come from the germline V gene. The CDR3 consists of 15 residues. CDR3 in amino acids: CASSTSGRDTGELFF. DNA for the CDR3: TGTGCCAGCAGTACTAGCGGGAGGGACACCGGGGAGCTGTTTTTT.

The chain combines TRBV29-1 with TRBJ2-1; 10 bases are shared with TRBD2. The CDR3 sequence is 13 residues long. CDR1 and CDR2 from the germline V gene are SQVTM and ANQGSEA. V lost 6 bases, J lost 10 bases, and 9 bases stayed unmatched. Here the CDR3 DNA reads TGCAGCGTCCCAAACCGTAGCGGGAGGGAGCAGTTCTTC. It translates to CSVPNRSGREQFF.

This clonotype showed up many times. The CDR3 is CASSSGRADSYEQYF. Here the CDR3 DNA reads TGTGCCAGCAGCTCCGGTCGGGCGGACTCCTACGAGCAGTACTTC. The V and J genes are TRBV7-6 and TRBJ2-7; D is ambiguous. V lost 4 bases and J 0 bases, leaving 13 bases between the germline ends. CDR3 length: 15 amino acids. Germline V gene data show CDR1 as SGHVS and CDR2 as FNYEAQ.